The entry below gives a single T cell receptor (beta chain) sequence along with its context. The antigen is unknown. Sequenced by immunoSEQ multiplex PCR; TCRdb stores in-frame clones only, minus some. The data show some 87,000 clones, over 80% seen once. The sample is drawn from a study of radiotherapy plus CTLA-4 blockade in lung cancer. Overall study results and limits: Early blood T cell clone dynamics reportedly forecast response best, with interferon-beta. Radiotherapy plus ipilimumab was followed by expansion in blood of tumor-derived TCR clones.

Germline CDR1 reads SGDLS; CDR2 reads YYNGEE. V lost 4 bases, J lost 6 bases, and 6 bases stayed unmatched. This CDR3 is built from 15 residues. Treatment of patients with chemo-refractory metastatic non-small-cell lung cancer consisted of focal radiation plus CTLA-4 blockade with ipilimumab. The starting material was peripheral blood, obtained from a patient treated with radiotherapy plus ipilimumab. The chain employs TRBV9 and TRBJ1-6, with 8 positions matching TRBD1. This receptor was taken from a human donor with non-small cell lung cancer that progressed on radiotherapy plus ipilimumab. This chain's CDR3 is CASSTGTGVNSPLHF. CDR3 in DNA: TGTGCCAGCAGCACCGGGACAGGAGTTAATTCACCCCTCCACTTT.